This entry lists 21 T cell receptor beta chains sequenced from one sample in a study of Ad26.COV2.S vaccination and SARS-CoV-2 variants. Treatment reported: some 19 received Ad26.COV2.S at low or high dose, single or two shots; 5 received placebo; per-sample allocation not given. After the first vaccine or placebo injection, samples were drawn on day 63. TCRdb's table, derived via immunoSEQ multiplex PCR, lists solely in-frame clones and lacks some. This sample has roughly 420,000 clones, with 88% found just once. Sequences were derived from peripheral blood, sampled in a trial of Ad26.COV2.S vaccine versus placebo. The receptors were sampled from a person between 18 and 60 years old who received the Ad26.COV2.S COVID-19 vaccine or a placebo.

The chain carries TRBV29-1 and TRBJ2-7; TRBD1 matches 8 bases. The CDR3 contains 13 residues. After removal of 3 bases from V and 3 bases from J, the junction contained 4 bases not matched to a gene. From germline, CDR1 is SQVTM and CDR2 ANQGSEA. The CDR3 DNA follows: TGCAGCGTTGAGACGACAGGGGACTACGAGCAGTACTTC. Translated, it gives CSVETTGDYEQYF.

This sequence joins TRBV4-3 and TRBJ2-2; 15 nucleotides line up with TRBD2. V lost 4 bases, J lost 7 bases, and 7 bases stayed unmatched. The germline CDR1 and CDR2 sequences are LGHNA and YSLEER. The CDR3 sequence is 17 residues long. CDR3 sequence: CASSPGLAGGRNGELFF. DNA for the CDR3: TGCGCCAGCAGCCCCGGACTAGCGGGGGGGCGAAACGGGGAGCTGTTTTTT.

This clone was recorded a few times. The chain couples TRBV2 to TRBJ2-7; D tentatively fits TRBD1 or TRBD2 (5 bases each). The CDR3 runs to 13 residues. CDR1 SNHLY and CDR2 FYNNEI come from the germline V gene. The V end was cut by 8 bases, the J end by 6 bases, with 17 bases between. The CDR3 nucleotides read TGTGCCAGCGGGACGGTTAGATGGCGCGAGCAGTACTTC. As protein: CASGTVRWREQYF.

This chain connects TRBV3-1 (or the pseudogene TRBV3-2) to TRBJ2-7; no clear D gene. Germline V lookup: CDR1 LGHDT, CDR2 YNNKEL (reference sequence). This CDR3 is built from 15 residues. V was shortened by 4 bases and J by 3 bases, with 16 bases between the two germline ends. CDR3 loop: CASSPLPGALYEQYF. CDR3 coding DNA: TGTGCCAGCAGCCCCCTGCCCGGCGCGCTCTACGAGCAGTACTTC.

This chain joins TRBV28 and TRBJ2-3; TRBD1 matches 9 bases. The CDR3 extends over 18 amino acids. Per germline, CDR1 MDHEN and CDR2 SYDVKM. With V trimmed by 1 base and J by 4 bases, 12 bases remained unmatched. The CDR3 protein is CASSLYPPGTGRPDTQYF. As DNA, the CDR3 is TGTGCCAGCAGTTTATACCCCCCCGGGACAGGGAGACCAGATACGCAGTATTTT.

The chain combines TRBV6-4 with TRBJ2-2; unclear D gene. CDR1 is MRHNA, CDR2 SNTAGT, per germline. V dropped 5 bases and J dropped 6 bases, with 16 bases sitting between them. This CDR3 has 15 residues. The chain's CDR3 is CASSRETTDAGELFF. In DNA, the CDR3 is TGTGCCAGCAGTCGAGAGACCACGGATGCCGGGGAGCTGTTTTTT.

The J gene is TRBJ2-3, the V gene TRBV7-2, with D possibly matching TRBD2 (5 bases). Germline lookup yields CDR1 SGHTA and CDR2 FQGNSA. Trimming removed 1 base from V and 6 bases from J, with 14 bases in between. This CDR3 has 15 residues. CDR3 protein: CASSLVGSGEDTQYF. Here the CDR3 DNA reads TGTGCCAGCAGCTTAGTGGGGTCCGGGGAGGATACGCAGTATTTT.

Written as DNA, the CDR3 is TGTGCCAGCTCACGGGAATACACCCTCCAAGAGACCCAGTACTTC. Its translation is CASSREYTLQETQYF. This sequence joins TRBV18 and TRBJ2-5; D is undetermined. The CDR3 has 15 residues. Germline lookup yields CDR1 KGHSH and CDR2 LQKENI. Trimming removed 4 bases at V and 1 base at J, with 13 bases between.

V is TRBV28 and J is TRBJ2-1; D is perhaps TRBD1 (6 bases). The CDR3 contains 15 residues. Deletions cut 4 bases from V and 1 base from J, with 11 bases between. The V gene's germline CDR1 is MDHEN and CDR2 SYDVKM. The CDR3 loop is CASSSGQLSYNEQFF. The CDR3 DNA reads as TGTGCCAGCAGTTCAGGACAGTTATCCTACAATGAGCAGTTCTTC.

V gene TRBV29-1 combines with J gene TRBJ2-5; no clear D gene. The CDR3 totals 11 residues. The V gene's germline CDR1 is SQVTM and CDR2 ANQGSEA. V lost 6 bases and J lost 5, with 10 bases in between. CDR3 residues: CSVESGETQYF. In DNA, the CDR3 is TGCAGCGTCGAAAGTGGGGAGACCCAGTACTTC.

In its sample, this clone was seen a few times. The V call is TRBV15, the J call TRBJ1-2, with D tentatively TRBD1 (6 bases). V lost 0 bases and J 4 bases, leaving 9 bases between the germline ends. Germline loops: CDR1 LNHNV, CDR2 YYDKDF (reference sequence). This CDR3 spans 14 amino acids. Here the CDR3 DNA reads TGTGCCACCAGCAGAGATCGGACAGTCTATGGCTACACCTTC. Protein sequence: CATSRDRTVYGYTF.

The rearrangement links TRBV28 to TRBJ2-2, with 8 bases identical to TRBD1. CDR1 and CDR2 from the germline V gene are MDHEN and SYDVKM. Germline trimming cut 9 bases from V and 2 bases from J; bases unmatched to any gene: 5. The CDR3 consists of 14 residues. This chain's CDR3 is CASTGGINTGELFF. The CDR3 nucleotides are TGTGCCAGTACAGGGGGAATTAACACCGGGGAGCTGTTTTTT.

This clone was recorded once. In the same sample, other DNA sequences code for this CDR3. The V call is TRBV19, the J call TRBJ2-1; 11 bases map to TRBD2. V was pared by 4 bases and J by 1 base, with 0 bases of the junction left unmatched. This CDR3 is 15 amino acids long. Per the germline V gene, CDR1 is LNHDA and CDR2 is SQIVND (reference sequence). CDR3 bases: TGTGCCAGTAGTAGGACTAGCGGGTCCTACAATGAGCAGTTCTTC. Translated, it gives CASSRTSGSYNEQFF.

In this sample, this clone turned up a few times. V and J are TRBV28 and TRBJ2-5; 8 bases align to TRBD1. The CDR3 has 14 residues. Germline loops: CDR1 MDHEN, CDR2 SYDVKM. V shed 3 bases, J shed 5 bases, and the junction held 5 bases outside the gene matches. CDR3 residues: CASSFAGTGETQYF. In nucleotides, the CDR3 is TGTGCCAGCAGTTTCGCAGGGACAGGCGAGACCCAGTACTTC.

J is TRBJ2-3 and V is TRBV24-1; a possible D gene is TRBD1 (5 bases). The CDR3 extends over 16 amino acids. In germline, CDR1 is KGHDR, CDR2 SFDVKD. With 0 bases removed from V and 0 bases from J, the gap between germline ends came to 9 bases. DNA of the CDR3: TGTGCCACCAGTGATTTGAGGGGCGCCAGCACAGATACGCAGTATTTT. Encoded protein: CATSDLRGASTDTQYF.

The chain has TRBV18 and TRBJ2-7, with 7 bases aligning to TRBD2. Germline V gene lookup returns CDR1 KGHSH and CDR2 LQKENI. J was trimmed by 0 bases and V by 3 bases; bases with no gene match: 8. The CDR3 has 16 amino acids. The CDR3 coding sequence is TGTGCCAGCTCACCCCTCGGGGGGACCTCCTCCTACGAGCAGTACTTC. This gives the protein CASSPLGGTSSYEQYF.

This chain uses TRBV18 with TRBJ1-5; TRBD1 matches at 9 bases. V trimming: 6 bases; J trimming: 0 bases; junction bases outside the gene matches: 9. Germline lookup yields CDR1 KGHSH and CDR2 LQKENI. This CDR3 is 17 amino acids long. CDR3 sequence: CASSLKGTGNSNQPQHF. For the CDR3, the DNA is TGTGCCAGCTCCCTCAAAGGGACAGGGAATAGCAATCAGCCCCAGCATTTT.

CDR3 protein: CASSPGQGYGYTF. CDR3 coding DNA: TGTGCCAGCAGCCCAGGACAGGGTTACGGCTACACCTTC. The gene calls are TRBV7-9 and TRBJ1-2, with 8 nucleotides matching TRBD1. In germline, CDR1 is SEHNR, CDR2 FQNEAQ (reference sequence). CDR3 length: 13 residues. V trimming: 5 bases; J trimming: 8 bases; junction bases outside the gene matches: 7.

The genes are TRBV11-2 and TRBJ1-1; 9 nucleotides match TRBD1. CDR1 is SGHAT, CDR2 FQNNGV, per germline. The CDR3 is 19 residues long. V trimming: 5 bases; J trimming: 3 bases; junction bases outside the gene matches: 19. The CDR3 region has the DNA TGTGCCAGCAGCCTACGTCCCCGGGACAGGGTGAGTGGCGACACTGAAGCTTTCTTT. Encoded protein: CASSLRPRDRVSGDTEAFF.

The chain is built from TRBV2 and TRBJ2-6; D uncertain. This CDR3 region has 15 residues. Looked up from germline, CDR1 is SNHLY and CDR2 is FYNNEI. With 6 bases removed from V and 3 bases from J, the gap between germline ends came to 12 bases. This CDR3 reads CASRSEVGGANVLTF. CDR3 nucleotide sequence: TGTGCCAGCAGAAGTGAGGTTGGTGGGGCCAACGTCCTGACTTTC.

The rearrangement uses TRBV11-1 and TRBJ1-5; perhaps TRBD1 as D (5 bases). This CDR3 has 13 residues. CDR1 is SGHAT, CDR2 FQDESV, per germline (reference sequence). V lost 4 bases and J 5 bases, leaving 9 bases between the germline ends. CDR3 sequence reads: CASSSGTHQPQHF. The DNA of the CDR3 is TGTGCCAGCAGCTCCGGGACCCATCAGCCCCAGCATTTT.